Sequencing of this TCR beta chain was carried out in a study of T cells after yellow fever vaccination. Trimming shortened V by 0 bases and J by 2 bases, and 9 bases separated the two germline ends. Germline V gene sequence: CDR1 SGHDT, CDR2 YYEEEE. CDR3 length equals 15 residues. Study-wide results and caveats: It was the secondary response that reached its peak faster, day 5 versus 15, but it was weaker. Clones from primary vaccination mostly reappeared after the booster (96% CD4, approximately 91% CD8). Abundant clonotypes (contaminants from the bulk population) could be present in FACS-sorted repertoires.

The TCR cDNA carried a universal primer site and UMIs from 5'RACE template switching. TCRdb independently ran MiXCR on the 5' RACE reads; one entry per CDR3 protein. The sample has more than 350,000 distinct CDR3 sequences; around a tenth are singletons. This clonotype was detected a few times. Its specificity is unknown. V is TRBV5-6 and J is TRBJ1-3, with D uncertain. The clonotype was recovered from a young man who received the YFV17D yellow fever vaccine. The material sequenced was PBMCs, taken on the day of the first yellow fever vaccination. The chain's CDR3 is CASSLDPAPGNTIYF. The CDR3 coding sequence is TGTGCCAGCAGCTTGGATCCCGCCCCTGGAAACACCATATATTTT.